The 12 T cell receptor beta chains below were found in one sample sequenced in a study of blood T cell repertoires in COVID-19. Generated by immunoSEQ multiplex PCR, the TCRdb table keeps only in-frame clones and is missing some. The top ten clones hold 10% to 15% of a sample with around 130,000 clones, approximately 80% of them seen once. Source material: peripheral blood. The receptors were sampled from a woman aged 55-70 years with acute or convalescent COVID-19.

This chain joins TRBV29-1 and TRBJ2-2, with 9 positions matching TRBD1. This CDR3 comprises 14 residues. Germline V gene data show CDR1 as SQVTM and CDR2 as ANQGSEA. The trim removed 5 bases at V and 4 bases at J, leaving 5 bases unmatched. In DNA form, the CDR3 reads TGCAGCGTTTACAGGGGGCCCTTCACCGGGGAGCTGTTTTTT. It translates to CSVYRGPFTGELFF.

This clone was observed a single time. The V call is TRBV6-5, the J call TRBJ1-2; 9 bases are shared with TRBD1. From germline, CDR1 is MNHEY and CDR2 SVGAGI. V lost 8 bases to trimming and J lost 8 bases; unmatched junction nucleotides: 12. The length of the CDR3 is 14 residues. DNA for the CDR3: TGTGCCAGCGGCTCCCGGACAGGGGAGTGGGGCTACACCTTC. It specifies CASGSRTGEWGYTF.

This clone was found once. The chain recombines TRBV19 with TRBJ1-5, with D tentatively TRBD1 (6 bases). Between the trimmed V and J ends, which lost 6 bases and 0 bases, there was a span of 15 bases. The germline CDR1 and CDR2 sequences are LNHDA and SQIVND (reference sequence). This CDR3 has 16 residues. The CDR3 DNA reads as TGTGCCAGTAGGACAGGTGCCCCTTATAGCAATCAGCCCCAGCATTTT. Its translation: CASRTGAPYSNQPQHF.

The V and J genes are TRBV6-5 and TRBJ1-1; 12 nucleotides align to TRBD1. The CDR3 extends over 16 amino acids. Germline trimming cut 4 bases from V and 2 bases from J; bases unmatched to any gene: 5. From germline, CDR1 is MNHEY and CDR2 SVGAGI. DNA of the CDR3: TGTGCCAGCAGTTGGGGGACAGGGGGCAGAAACACTGAAGCTTTCTTT. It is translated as CASSWGTGGRNTEAFF.

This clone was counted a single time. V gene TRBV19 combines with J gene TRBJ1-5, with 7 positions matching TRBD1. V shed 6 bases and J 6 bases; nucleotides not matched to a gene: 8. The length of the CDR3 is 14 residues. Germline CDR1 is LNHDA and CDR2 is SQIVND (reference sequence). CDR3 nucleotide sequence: TGTGCCAGTAGAGGGGGCGAGGGGGGTCAGCCCCAGCATTTT. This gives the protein CASRGGEGGQPQHF.

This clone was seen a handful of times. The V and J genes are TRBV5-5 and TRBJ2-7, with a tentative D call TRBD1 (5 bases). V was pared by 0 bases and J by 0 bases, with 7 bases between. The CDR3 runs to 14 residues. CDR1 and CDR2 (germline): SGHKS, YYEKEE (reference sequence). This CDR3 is CASSLGQYSYEQYV. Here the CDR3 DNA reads TGTGCCAGCAGCTTGGGACAGTACTCCTACGAGCAGTACGTC.

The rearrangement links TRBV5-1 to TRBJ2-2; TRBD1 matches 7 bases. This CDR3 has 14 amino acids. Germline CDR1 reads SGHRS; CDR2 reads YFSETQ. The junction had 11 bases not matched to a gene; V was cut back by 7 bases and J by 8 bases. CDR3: CASCGQEATGELFF. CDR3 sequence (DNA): TGCGCCAGCTGTGGACAGGAGGCGACGGGGGAGCTGTTTTTT.

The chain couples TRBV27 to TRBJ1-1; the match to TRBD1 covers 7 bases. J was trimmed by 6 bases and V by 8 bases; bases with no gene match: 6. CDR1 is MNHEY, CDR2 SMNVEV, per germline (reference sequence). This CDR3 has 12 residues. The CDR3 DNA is TGTGCCAGCCTTACCAGGGGGGCTGAAGCTTTCTTT. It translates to CASLTRGAEAFF.

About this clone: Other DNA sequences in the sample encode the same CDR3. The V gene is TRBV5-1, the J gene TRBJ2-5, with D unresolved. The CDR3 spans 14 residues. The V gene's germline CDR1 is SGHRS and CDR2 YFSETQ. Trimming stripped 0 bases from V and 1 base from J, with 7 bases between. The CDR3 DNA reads TGCGCCAGCAGCTTGGTGGCGGTCCAAGAGACCCAGTACTTC. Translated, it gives CASSLVAVQETQYF. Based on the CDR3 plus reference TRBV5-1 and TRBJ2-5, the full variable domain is KAGVTQTPRYLIKTRGQQVTLSCSPISGHRSVSWYQQTPGQGLQFLFEYFSETQRNKGNFPGRFSGRQFSNSRSEMNVSTLELGDSALYLCASSLVAVQETQYFGPGTRLLVL.

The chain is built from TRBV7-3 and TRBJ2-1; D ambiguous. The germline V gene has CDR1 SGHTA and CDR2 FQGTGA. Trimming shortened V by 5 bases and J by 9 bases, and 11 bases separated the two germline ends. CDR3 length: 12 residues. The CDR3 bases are TGTGCCAGCAGCCATGAGCGCGGTGAGCAGTTCTTC. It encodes CASSHERGEQFF.

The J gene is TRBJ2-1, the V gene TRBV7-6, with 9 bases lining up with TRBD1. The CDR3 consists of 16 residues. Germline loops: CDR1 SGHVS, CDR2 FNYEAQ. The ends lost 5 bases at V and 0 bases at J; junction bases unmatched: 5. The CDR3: CASSPTGGSSYNEQFF. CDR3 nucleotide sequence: TGTGCCAGCAGCCCTACAGGGGGCAGCTCCTACAATGAGCAGTTCTTC.

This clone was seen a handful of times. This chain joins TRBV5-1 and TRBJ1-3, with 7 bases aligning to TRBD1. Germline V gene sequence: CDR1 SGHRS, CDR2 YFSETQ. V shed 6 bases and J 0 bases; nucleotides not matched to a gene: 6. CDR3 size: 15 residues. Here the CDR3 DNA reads TGCGCCAGCAAACTCACAGGGGTCTCTGGAAACACCATATATTTT. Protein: CASKLTGVSGNTIYF.